This TCR beta chain was sequenced during a study of technical replicates of blood from a handful of donors. This clone has only a few counts. TCRdb keeps only in-frame clones here, not all; method: immunoSEQ multiplex PCR. The table records 85,000 or so clones, about 93% of them present only once. V lost 5 bases to trimming and J lost 4 bases, with 12 bases between them. The CDR3 is 15 residues long. Per germline, CDR1 MNHEY and CDR2 SVGAGI. J is TRBJ1-6 and V is TRBV6-5, with D perhaps TRBD1 (5 bases). The TCR originated in a human donor in good health. What was sequenced was T cells isolated from PBMCs. The CDR3, as DNA: TGTGCCAGCAGTCCTCCTTCAGGGTATAATTCACCCCTCCACTTT. Translating it yields CASSPPSGYNSPLHF.